This TCR beta chain was identified in a study of regulatory T cells in long-lasting Graves disease. Germline V gene sequence: CDR1 SGHDN, CDR2 FVKESK. The CDR3 has 17 amino acids. V was pared by 1 base and J by 5 bases, with 9 bases of the junction left unmatched. Arm-PCR of CDR3 regions and iRepertoire HTBI primers were used to build TCR beta libraries. In TCRdb, the multiplex PCR reads were re-called with MiXCR into one record per CDR3 protein. The sample lists about 610,000 distinct CDR3 sequences; about 16% were seen once. In its sample, this clonotype was seen a few times. Its antigen is as yet unknown. Indicated time point: newly diagnosed GD, antithyroid drugs for less than 3 months. Extracted PBMC RNA gave rise to the TCR library. Broader study findings: With persistent disease, TRBV28, TRBJ1-2 and TRBJ2-5 were the favored segments. Whereas approximately 980 public clonotypes were shared by new patients, persistent patients shared more, at a few thousand. Having few samples may have compromised the accuracy.

This sample was shared with a second study, whose subject was T cells in Graves' hyperthyroidism and ophthalmopathy. That report adds: TCR CDR3 regions were first amplified by RT-PCR with HTBI primers.

Sequenced material: peripheral blood mononuclear cells (PBMCs), taken at new diagnosis, from a patient treated with antithyroid drugs. The clonotype comes from a young man with Graves disease. The chain has TRBV14 and TRBJ2-7, with 12 bases identical to TRBD2. The CDR3 region is CASSQGWLAGGPNEQYF. The DNA for the CDR3 is TGTGCCAGCAGCCAAGGCTGGCTAGCGGGAGGGCCCAACGAGCAGTACTTC.